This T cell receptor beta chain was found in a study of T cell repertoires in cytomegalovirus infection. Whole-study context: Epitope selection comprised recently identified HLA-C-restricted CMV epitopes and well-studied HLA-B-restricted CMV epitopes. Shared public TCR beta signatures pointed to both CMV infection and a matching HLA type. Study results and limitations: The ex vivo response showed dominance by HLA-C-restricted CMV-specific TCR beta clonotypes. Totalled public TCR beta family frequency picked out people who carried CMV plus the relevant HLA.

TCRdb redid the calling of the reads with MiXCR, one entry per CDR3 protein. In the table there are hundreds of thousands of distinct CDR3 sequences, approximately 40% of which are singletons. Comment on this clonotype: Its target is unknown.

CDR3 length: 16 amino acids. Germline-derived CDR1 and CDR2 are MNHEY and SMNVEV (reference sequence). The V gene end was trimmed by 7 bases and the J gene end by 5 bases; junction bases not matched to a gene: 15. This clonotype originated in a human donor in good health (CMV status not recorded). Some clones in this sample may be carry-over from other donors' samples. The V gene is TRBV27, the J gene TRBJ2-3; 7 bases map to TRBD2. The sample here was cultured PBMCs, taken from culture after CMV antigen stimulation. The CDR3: CASTFGGGLQLDTQYF. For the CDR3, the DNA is TGTGCCAGCACCTTTGGGGGGGGACTACAATTAGATACGCAGTATTTT.